The T cell receptor (beta chain) described here comes from a study of shared clonotypes between healthy human individuals. Background on the study: Researchers assigned three CD4 naive, three CD4 memory, two CD8 naive and one CD8 memory plate to each donor.

Assay: immunoSEQ multiplex PCR; the TCRdb copy retains only in-frame clones and omits some. The sample holds 110,000 or so clones, 68% seen once. Overall study results and limits: Non-shared clonotypes showed lower generation probabilities than clonotypes common to all four donors.

Adult Caucasians living in Nashville, Tennessee made up all of the donors. This clone is judged medium-sized. The antigen remains unidentified. Germline V CDR1 and CDR2: MNHEY, SMNVEV (reference sequence). The junction had 7 bases not matched to a gene; V was cut back by 8 bases and J by 4 bases. This CDR3 region has 13 residues. The TCR comes from a woman aged 25 to 39 in good health. This chain uses TRBV27 with TRBJ2-7, with 8 bases aligning to TRBD2. Specimen: memory CD8+ T cells sorted from blood. Noted subset: CD45RO+ cells pooled with CCR7-negative TemRA cells. The CDR3 DNA sequence: TGTGCCAGCCAGGGTAGCGGGAAGTACGAGCAGTACTTC. It is translated as CASQGSGKYEQYF.